The 3 T cell receptor beta chains presented below share a single source sample, sequenced in a study of control samples from healthy donors and cancer patients. The data were produced by immunoSEQ multiplex PCR, yet TCRdb's version contains in-frame clones alone and is incomplete. Of some 130,000 clones listed, about nine tenths are singletons. The sequenced sample was blood. The receptor source for this set is a middle-aged man in good health.

The chain uses TRBV2 and TRBJ2-7; 7 bases are shared with TRBD2. Trimming removed 2 bases from V and 12 bases from J; junction bases left unmatched: 4. The CDR3 contains 11 residues. Germline V gene sequence: CDR1 SNHLY, CDR2 FYNNEI. In nucleotides, the CDR3 is TGTGCCAGCAGTGAAAGGCGGGAGTGGTACTTC. Translating gives CASSERREWYF.

The rearrangement links TRBV5-1 to TRBJ1-2, with D maybe TRBD1 (6 bases). The germline gives CDR1 SGHRS, CDR2 YFSETQ. The germline V and J ends were trimmed by 2 bases and 2 bases, with 10 bases remaining between them. The CDR3 contains 14 residues. CDR3 region: CASSFHTGNYGYTF. The CDR3 DNA reads as TGCGCCAGCAGCTTCCATACAGGGAACTATGGCTACACCTTC.

The genes are TRBV4-1 and TRBJ1-2; D is unclear. CDR3 length: 14 residues. The V end was cut by 0 bases, the J end by 7 bases, with 12 bases between. Germline V CDR1 and CDR2: MGHRA, YSYEKL. This CDR3 reads CASSQDPGQAGYTF. The CDR3 region has the DNA TGCGCCAGCAGCCAAGATCCGGGCCAAGCTGGCTACACCTTC.